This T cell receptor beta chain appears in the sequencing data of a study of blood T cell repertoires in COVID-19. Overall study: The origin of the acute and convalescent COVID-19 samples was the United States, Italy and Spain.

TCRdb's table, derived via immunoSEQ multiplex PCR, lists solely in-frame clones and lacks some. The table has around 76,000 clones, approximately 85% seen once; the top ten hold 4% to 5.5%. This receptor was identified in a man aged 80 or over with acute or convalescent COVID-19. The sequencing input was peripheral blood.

The CDR3: CSVVQGTDTQYF. The CDR3 region has the DNA TGCAGCGTTGTACAGGGTACGGATACGCAGTATTTT. The chain carries TRBV29-1 and TRBJ2-3; tentatively, D is TRBD1 (6 bases). V shed 4 bases and J shed 6 bases, with 11 bases lying between them. The CDR3 spans 12 residues. The germline CDR1 and CDR2 sequences are SQVTM and ANQGSEA.